Following are 2 T cell receptor beta chains from one sample sequenced in a study of shared clonotypes between healthy human individuals. The repertoire was sequenced with immunoSEQ multiplex PCR; TCRdb's copy has only in-frame clones and lacks some. The sample includes about 2.4 million clones, 90% to 95% of them seen just once. Sequenced material: naive CD4+ T cells sorted from blood. Noted subset: CD45RA+ positively selected. The receptors shown here come from a man in his late teens or twenties in good health.

The chain recombines TRBV13 with TRBJ1-3; no clear D gene. Germline CDR1 PRHDT, CDR2 FYEKMQ (reference sequence). This CDR3 region has 15 residues. Between the trimmed V and J ends, which lost 4 bases and 0 bases, there was a span of 10 bases. The CDR3 spells CASSSDGSSGNTIYF. In DNA, the CDR3 is TGTGCCAGCAGCTCAGACGGAAGCTCTGGAAACACCATATATTTT.

Note on this clone: The sample carries other DNA sequences with the same CDR3. V and J are TRBV5-1 and TRBJ2-7; TRBD2 matches 10 bases. The ends lost 2 bases at V and 6 bases at J; junction bases unmatched: 5. Germline V lookup: CDR1 SGHRS, CDR2 YFSETQ. The CDR3 runs 14 residues. The CDR3 nucleotides read TGCGCCAGCAGCTTAGCGGGAGGGCCTGGCGAGCAGTACTTC. This codes for CASSLAGGPGEQYF.